Below, one T cell receptor beta chain is given with its context. As yet, its antigen is unknown. The method was immunoSEQ multiplex PCR; TCRdb's version includes in-frame clones alone and lacks a portion of them. The profile shows about 40,000 clones, roughly 76% of them singletons. This record belongs to a study of STAT5B mutations in CD4+ large granular lymphocyte leukemia. The CDR3 is 16 amino acids. Germline CDR1 and CDR2: LNHDA and SQIVND (reference sequence). The germline V and J ends were trimmed by 6 bases and 0 bases, with 15 bases remaining between them. Study results and caveats: Without HLA matching, higher CD4+ than CD8+ T-LGLL clonality could reflect small sample size. Top patient clones used TRBV06 genes more often: 8/27 versus 2/35 in controls.

The chain uses TRBV19 and TRBJ2-4, with D tentatively TRBD1 (5 bases). The source of this sequence is a human donor in good health. The sequenced sample consisted of CD4+ T cells from blood buffy coats. Here the CDR3 reads CASSLILGVAKNIQYF. In DNA form, the CDR3 reads TGTGCCAGTAGCCTAATTCTAGGGGTAGCCAAAAACATTCAGTACTTC.